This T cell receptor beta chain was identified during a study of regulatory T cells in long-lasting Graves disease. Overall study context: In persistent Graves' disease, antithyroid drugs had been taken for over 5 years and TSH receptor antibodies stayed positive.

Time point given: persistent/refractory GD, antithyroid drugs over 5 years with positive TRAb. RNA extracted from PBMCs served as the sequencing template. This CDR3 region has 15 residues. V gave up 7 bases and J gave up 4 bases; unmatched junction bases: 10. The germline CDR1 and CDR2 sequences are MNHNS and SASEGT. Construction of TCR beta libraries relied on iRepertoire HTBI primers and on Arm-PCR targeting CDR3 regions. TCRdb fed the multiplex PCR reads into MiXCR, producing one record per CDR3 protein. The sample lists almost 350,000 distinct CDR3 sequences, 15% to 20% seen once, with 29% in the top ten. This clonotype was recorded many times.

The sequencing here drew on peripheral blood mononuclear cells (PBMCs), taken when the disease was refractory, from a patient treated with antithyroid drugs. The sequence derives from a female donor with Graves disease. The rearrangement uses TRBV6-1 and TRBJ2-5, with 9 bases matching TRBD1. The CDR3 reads CASTYRTGARETQYF. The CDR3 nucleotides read TGTGCCAGCACCTACAGGACAGGGGCCCGAGAGACCCAGTACTTC.